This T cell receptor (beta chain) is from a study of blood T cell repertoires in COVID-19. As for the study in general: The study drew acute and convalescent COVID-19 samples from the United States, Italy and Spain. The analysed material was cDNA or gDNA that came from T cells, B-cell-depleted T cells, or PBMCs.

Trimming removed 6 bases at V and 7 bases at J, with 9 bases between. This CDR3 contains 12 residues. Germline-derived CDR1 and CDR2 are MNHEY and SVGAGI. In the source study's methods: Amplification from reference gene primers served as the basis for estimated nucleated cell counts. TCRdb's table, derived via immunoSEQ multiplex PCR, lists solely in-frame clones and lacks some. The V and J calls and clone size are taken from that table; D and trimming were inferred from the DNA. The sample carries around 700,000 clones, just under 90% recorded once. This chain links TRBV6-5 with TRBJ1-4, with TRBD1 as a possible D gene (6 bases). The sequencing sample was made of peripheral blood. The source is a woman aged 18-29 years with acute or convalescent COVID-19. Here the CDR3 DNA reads TGTGCCAGCAGGTCACAGGGTGAAAAACTGTTTTTT. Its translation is CASRSQGEKLFF.